The T cell receptor beta chain under discussion was sequenced for a study of glioma-infiltrating T cells. Notes on the study in general: Very few CDR3 sequences were shared between tissue and blood. Non-neoplastic patients had below-expected tissue-blood divergence, while all gliomas exceeded expectation.

Notes on this clonotype: Its antigen is still unknown. The junction shows a germline mismatch at one end, possibly a read error.

TCR alpha and beta CDR3 regions were amplified from RNA using iRepertoire nested multiplex PCR. Tissue mRNA or PBMC total RNA, roughly 85-450 ng, went into one-step reverse transcription and amplification. One entry per CDR3 protein results from TCRdb running MiXCR on the multiplex PCR reads. The table records about 140,000 distinct CDR3 sequences, roughly two fifths of them present only once. The receptor was isolated from a human donor with low-grade glioma or glioblastoma, undergoing nonglioma brain surgery, or in good health (not recorded which). The sequenced sample consisted of glioma tissue, nonneoplastic brain tissue, or PBMCs (not recorded which).

The CDR3 DNA sequence: TGTGCCATCAGTTACCCTTCCTACAGGGGAGGCACCGGGGAGCTGTTTTTT. Its translation: CAISYPSYRGGTGELFF. The chain links TRBV6-8 to TRBJ2-2; D is possibly TRBD1 (7 bases). Germline assignment: CDR1 MNHGY and CDR2 SAAAGT. The CDR3 sequence is 17 residues long.